Below, 13 T cell receptor beta chains from the same sample are listed, as sequenced in a study of cytomegalovirus exposure and HLA in healthy donors. The PCR employed 60 Vbeta primers together with 13 Jbeta primers. TCRdb's table, derived via immunoSEQ multiplex PCR, lists solely in-frame clones and lacks some. The table records almost 90,000 clones, around 84% of them present only once. Material: PBMCs. These receptors were taken from a man aged 35-49 years in good health and CMV-seropositive.

The chain employs TRBV10-2 and TRBJ1-6; TRBD1 aligns across 8 bases. This CDR3 spans 14 amino acids. After removal of 4 bases from V and 10 bases from J, the junction contained 6 bases not matched to a gene. CDR1 is WSHSY and CDR2 is SAAADI in the germline V gene. CDR3 sequence (DNA): TGCGCCAGCAGTGGGACAGGGTTCAGGTCACCCCTCCACTTT. Residues: CASSGTGFRSPLHF.

This chain joins TRBV19 and TRBJ1-6, with 10 positions matching TRBD1. CDR1 and CDR2 from the germline V gene are LNHDA and SQIVND (reference sequence). The CDR3 runs 16 residues. The V segment lost 4 bases and the J segment 3 bases; nucleotides outside the gene matches: 3. CDR3 coding DNA: TGTGCCAGTAGTACTTGGACAGGGGGCTATAATTCACCCCTCCACTTT. This gives the protein CASSTWTGGYNSPLHF.

J is TRBJ2-5 and V is TRBV6-5; 10 bases match TRBD2. The assigned J gene may be wrong: the sequence end matches TRBJ2-7 better. Germline V CDR1 and CDR2: MNHEY, SVGAGI. CDR3 length equals 14 residues. CDR3 sequence (DNA): TGTGCCAGCAACGCCCTAGCGGGAGTAAGCGAGCAGTACTTC. Translating it yields CASNALAGVSEQYF.

The V gene is TRBV29-1, the J gene TRBJ2-7; D ambiguous. Per germline, CDR1 SQVTM and CDR2 ANQGSEA. The CDR3 extends over 17 amino acids. V was cut by 5 bases and J by 3 bases, with 26 bases left in between. CDR3 protein: CSVRWSTPTSLGYEQYF. The CDR3 nucleotides read TGCAGCGTTAGATGGTCGACACCAACAAGTTTAGGCTACGAGCAGTACTTC.

This chain links TRBV2 with TRBJ1-2, with TRBD1 as a possible D gene (6 bases). Trimming left V 10 bases short and J 1 base short, with 19 bases between. CDR3 length equals 15 residues. The germline CDR1 and CDR2 sequences are SNHLY and FYNNEI. CDR3 DNA sequence: TGTGCCATTCGGGGGGCCGCCCAGTTTAACTATGGCTACACCTTC. Its translation: CAIRGAAQFNYGYTF.

The chain recombines TRBV19 with TRBJ2-7; 8 positions agree with TRBD2. Unmatched junction bases numbered 10, after V lost 4 bases and J lost 2 bases. From germline, CDR1 is LNHDA and CDR2 SQIVND (reference sequence). The CDR3 is made up of 16 amino acids. CDR3 DNA sequence: TGTGCCAGTAGTAATTGGCGGGAGGTTGTCCCCTACGAGCAGTACTTC. It codes for CASSNWREVVPYEQYF. The full variable domain, in which reference TRBV19 and TRBJ2-7 provide the parts outside the CDR3, is DGGITQSPKYLFRKEGQNVTLSCEQNLNHDAMYWYRQDPGQGLRLIYYSQIVNDFQKGDIAEGYSVSREKKESFPLTVTSAQKNPTAFYLCASSNWREVVPYEQYFGPGTRLTVT.

The chain links TRBV6-1 to TRBJ2-3, with 8 bases that match TRBD1. The germline CDR1 and CDR2 sequences are MNHNS and SASEGT. There are 14 residues in the CDR3. J gave up 3 bases and V 7 bases, and 6 bases lay outside the gene matches. DNA for the CDR3: TGTGCCAGCAAGACCAGGGGGCAAACAGATACGCAGTATTTT. This translates into CASKTRGQTDTQYF.

This clone came up a few times. V and J are TRBV9 and TRBJ2-7; TRBD1 matches 10 bases. The CDR3 is 16 residues long. V lost 3 bases, J lost 4 bases, and 10 bases stayed unmatched. Germline-derived CDR1 and CDR2 are SGDLS and YYNGEE. The CDR3 nucleotides are TGTGCCAGCAGCGCCGCCACCGGGACAGGGGCTTACGAGCAGTACTTC. As protein: CASSAATGTGAYEQYF.

As DNA, the CDR3 is TGTGCCAGCAGTCCCTCCCAGCGGGAGGCCCTGGGGACGCAGTATTTT. Translating gives CASSPSQREALGTQYF. The V and J genes are TRBV28 and TRBJ2-3; 9 positions match TRBD2. Germline V gene sequence: CDR1 MDHEN, CDR2 SYDVKM. Germline trimming cut 5 bases from V and 9 bases from J; bases unmatched to any gene: 15. This CDR3 is 16 amino acids long.

This chain links TRBV19 with TRBJ2-6, with D possibly matching TRBD1 (5 bases). The V end was cut by 5 bases, the J end by 0 bases, with 11 bases between. The CDR3 consists of 16 residues. Germline-derived CDR1 and CDR2 are LNHDA and SQIVND (reference sequence). The CDR3, as DNA: TGTGCCAGTAGTTGGGGCAGCTTCTCTGGGGCCAACGTCCTGACTTTC. It is translated as CASSWGSFSGANVLTF.

This sequence joins TRBV16 and TRBJ2-6; D unclear. CDR1 KGHSY and CDR2 FQNENV come from the germline V gene. The CDR3 covers 18 residues. Trimming took 0 bases from V and 0 from J, leaving 12 bases between them. CDR3 coding DNA: TGTGCCAGCAGCCAATCGCAGGTTTTGAGCTCTGGGGCCAACGTCCTGACTTTC. Its translation is CASSQSQVLSSGANVLTF.

V gene TRBV28 combines with J gene TRBJ2-3; 15 positions match TRBD2. Germline CDR1 reads MDHEN; CDR2 reads SYDVKM. After removal of 6 bases from V and 4 bases from J, the junction contained 8 bases not matched to a gene. The CDR3 runs 17 residues. The CDR3 here is CASSRGLAGGLADTQYF. For the CDR3, the DNA is TGTGCCAGCAGCCGGGGACTAGCGGGAGGCCTGGCAGATACGCAGTATTTT.

This clone was seen a single time. CDR3 residues: CASSRQGKGNEQFF. The DNA for the CDR3 is TGTGCCAGTAGCCGACAGGGGAAGGGCAATGAGCAGTTCTTC. The chain joins TRBV19 to TRBJ2-1; 8 nucleotides line up with TRBD1. V lost 6 bases, J lost 6 bases, and 7 bases stayed unmatched. The CDR3 runs to 14 residues. From germline, CDR1 is LNHDA and CDR2 SQIVND (reference sequence).